Each of the 27 T cell receptor beta chains below was sequenced from the same sample in a study of vaccination and CD4 T cells after COVID-19. Time point in this sample: late sampling 161 to 241 days after vaccination in three convalescent patients. TCRdb reprocessed the PCR reads via MiXCR and lists one record per CDR3 protein. This sample carries about 33,000 distinct CDR3 sequences, 36% of them seen once, and the ten largest clones take about 5.3%. Sequencing used CD4+ T cells from blood, obtained about 7 months after SARS-CoV-2 vaccination. The source of these receptors is a human donor who had recovered from COVID-19.

This clonotype was counted only a few times. V and J are TRBV27 and TRBJ1-2; perhaps TRBD1 as D (6 bases). Germline assignment: CDR1 MNHEY and CDR2 SMNVEV (reference sequence). The germline V and J ends were trimmed by 4 bases and 3 bases, with 18 bases remaining between them. This CDR3 has 16 residues. The CDR3 here is CASSSHNQGWDYGYTF. The CDR3 DNA is TGTGCCAGCAGTTCGCACAACCAGGGGTGGGACTATGGCTACACCTTC.

This clonotype was detected a few times. The rearrangement links TRBV7-3 to TRBJ2-1; no definite D call. Trimming cost V 3 bases and J 8 bases, with 14 bases left between them. This CDR3 spans 14 amino acids. Germline V gene lookup returns CDR1 SGHTA and CDR2 FQGTGA. This chain's CDR3 is CASSFRAQSDEQFF. CDR3 sequence (DNA): TGTGCCAGCAGCTTTAGGGCCCAGAGCGATGAGCAGTTCTTC.

As DNA, the CDR3 is TGTGCCAGCTGTGCGGTCAATGAGCAGTTCTTC. It encodes CASCAVNEQFF. This rearrangement joins TRBV6-1 to TRBJ2-1; D gene ambiguous. Germline-derived CDR1 and CDR2 are MNHNS and SASEGT. The CDR3 is made up of 11 amino acids. V lost 8 bases and J 6 bases, leaving 8 bases between the germline ends.

The J gene is TRBJ2-5, the V gene TRBV20-1, with TRBD2 identical over 9 bases. Unmatched junction bases numbered 13, after V lost 0 bases and J lost 5 bases. In germline, CDR1 is DFQATT, CDR2 SNEGSKA (reference sequence). This CDR3 region has 17 residues. For the CDR3, the DNA is TGCAGTGCTAGAGATTGGATTAGCGGGAGTGATGTGGAGACCCAGTACTTC. Its translation is CSARDWISGSDVETQYF.

A few counts support this clonotype. The chain combines TRBV28 with TRBJ2-5; D is ambiguous. CDR1 and CDR2 (germline): MDHEN, SYDVKM. V was pared by 5 bases and J by 1 base, with 14 bases between. The CDR3 extends over 15 amino acids. CDR3 protein: CASSSEGPLQETQYF. As DNA, the CDR3 is TGTGCCAGCAGTAGCGAAGGGCCCCTCCAAGAGACCCAGTACTTC. Complete variable domain (other parts from reference TRBV28 and TRBJ2-5): DVKVTQSSRYLVKRTGEKVFLECVQDMDHENMFWYRQDPGLGLRLIYFSYDVKMKEKGDIPEGYSVSREKKERFSLILESASTNQTSMYLCASSSEGPLQETQYFGPGTRLLVL.

This clonotype was seen a handful of times. The rearrangement uses TRBV7-6 and TRBJ2-1; D ambiguous. CDR3 length: 13 residues. The V end lost 0 bases, the J end lost 12 bases, and 12 bases lay between the germline ends. Germline CDR1 is SGHVS and CDR2 is FNYEAQ. CDR3 in DNA: TGTGCCAGCAGCTTAGCGTCCCAGTCTACGCAGTTCTTC. Residues: CASSLASQSTQFF.

The chain is built from TRBV7-2 and TRBJ2-7; TRBD1 agrees at 8 bases. V lost 0 bases to trimming and J lost 2 bases; unmatched junction nucleotides: 9. The germline gives CDR1 SGHTA, CDR2 FQGNSA. This CDR3 is 17 amino acids long. The CDR3 nucleotides read TGTGCCAGCAGCTTAGCCAATACAGTGGGACAGGCCTACGAGCAGTACTTC. Encoded protein: CASSLANTVGQAYEQYF.

The rearrangement uses TRBV19 and TRBJ2-7, with D hard to call. The CDR3 spans 14 residues. Germline-derived CDR1 and CDR2 are LNHDA and SQIVND (reference sequence). Trimming removed 5 bases from V and 1 base from J, with 12 bases in between. The CDR3 spells CASSVLWGSYEQYF. The CDR3, as DNA: TGTGCCAGTAGTGTTCTCTGGGGTTCCTACGAGCAGTACTTC.

The V and J genes are TRBV15 and TRBJ2-7, with D perhaps matching TRBD2 (6 bases). V dropped 5 bases and J dropped 6 bases, with 17 bases sitting between them. Germline loops: CDR1 LNHNV, CDR2 YYDKDF (reference sequence). The CDR3 sequence is 14 residues long. The CDR3 here is CATSRDRTIREQYF. CDR3 DNA sequence: TGTGCCACCAGCCGCGACCGGACTATTCGCGAGCAGTACTTC.

The gene calls are TRBV27 and TRBJ1-5; no firm D call. V was shortened by 6 bases and J by 1 base, with 13 bases between the two germline ends. The CDR3 is made up of 15 amino acids. Germline CDR1 MNHEY, CDR2 SMNVEV (reference sequence). CDR3 residues: CASREIGYSNQPQHF. CDR3 nucleotide sequence: TGTGCCAGCAGGGAGATCGGTTACAGCAATCAGCCCCAGCATTTT.

This clonotype has just a few counts. V gene TRBV27 combines with J gene TRBJ2-3; TRBD2 might be the D (5 bases). CDR1 MNHEY and CDR2 SMNVEV come from the germline V gene (reference sequence). This CDR3 spans 13 amino acids. Trimming stripped 6 bases from V and 4 bases from J, with 11 bases between. The CDR3, as DNA: TGTGCCAGCAGGGGAATAGCGCCAGATACGCAGTATTTT. This translates into CASRGIAPDTQYF.

This clonotype was found a few times. The chain has TRBV11-2 and TRBJ2-5; TRBD2 matches at 9 bases. CDR3 length equals 14 residues. The V gene's germline CDR1 is SGHAT and CDR2 FQNNGV. Trimming at V came to 3 bases and at J to 5 bases, leaving 4 bases not matched to a gene. Here the CDR3 DNA reads TGTGCCAGCAGCTTGGGACTAGCTGTTGAGACCCAGTACTTC. Encoded protein: CASSLGLAVETQYF. The complete variable domain, with remaining parts taken from reference TRBV11-2 and TRBJ2-5, reads EAGVAQSPRYKIIEKRQSVAFWCNPISGHATLYWYQQILGQGPKLLIQFQNNGVVDDSQLPKDRFSAERLKGVDSTLKIQPAKLEDSAVYLCASSLGLAVETQYFGPGTRLLVL.

This sequence joins TRBV2 and TRBJ1-2; D is unclear. Per germline, CDR1 SNHLY and CDR2 FYNNEI. CDR3 length: 13 amino acids. Trimming removed 0 bases from V and 5 bases from J, with 7 bases in between. In nucleotides, the CDR3 is TGTGCCAGCAGTGAAGCAACAGATTATGGCTACACCTTC. Translation: CASSEATDYGYTF.

Only a few counts were recorded for this clonotype. The V and J genes are TRBV28 and TRBJ1-5; D is unclear. The CDR3 is made up of 14 amino acids. CDR1 is MDHEN, CDR2 SYDVKM, per germline. Trimming removed 9 bases from V and 4 bases from J, with 16 bases in between. The CDR3 is CASWAFYGNQPQHF. CDR3 nucleotides: TGTGCCAGTTGGGCCTTTTACGGGAATCAGCCCCAGCATTTT.

The chain has TRBV7-9 and TRBJ2-2; 10 bases match TRBD1. With 3 bases clipped from V and 3 bases from J, the junction kept 4 bases outside the gene matches. The CDR3 contains 16 residues. CDR1 is SEHNR and CDR2 is FQNEAQ in the germline V gene (reference sequence). The CDR3, as DNA: TGTGCCAGCAGCTTCACGGGACAGGGGTACACCGGGGAGCTGTTTTTT. Protein sequence: CASSFTGQGYTGELFF.

This rearrangement joins TRBV18 to TRBJ2-3, with D tentatively TRBD2 (6 bases). Germline V lookup: CDR1 KGHSH, CDR2 LQKENI. V lost 8 bases to trimming and J lost 4 bases, with 13 bases between them. The CDR3 covers 13 residues. The CDR3 nucleotides are TGTGCCAGCGTCGAGACGGGGGCAGATACGCAGTATTTT. Protein sequence: CASVETGADTQYF.

The genes are TRBV20-1 and TRBJ2-1; no reliable D call. V was pared by 2 bases and J by 9 bases, with 11 bases between. The CDR3 extends over 12 amino acids. The germline CDR1 and CDR2 sequences are DFQATT and SNEGSKA (reference sequence). DNA of the CDR3: TGCAGTGCTAGAAGTCTAGTCGGTGAGCAGTTCTTC. Its protein product is CSARSLVGEQFF.

This sequence joins TRBV28 and TRBJ2-1; 12 bases line up with TRBD2. CDR3 length: 15 residues. The junction had 9 bases not matched to a gene; V was cut back by 6 bases and J by 9 bases. Germline lookup yields CDR1 MDHEN and CDR2 SYDVKM. CDR3 DNA: TGTGCCAGCAGGCCAAGACTAGCGGGAGAGGTTGAGCAGTTCTTC. The encoded protein is CASRPRLAGEVEQFF.

The gene calls are TRBV30 and TRBJ2-7; 11 nucleotides match TRBD2. Germline-derived CDR1 and CDR2 are GTSNPN and SVGIG (reference sequence). This CDR3 has 14 residues. The junction had 8 bases not matched to a gene; V was cut back by 4 bases and J by 6 bases. CDR3 coding DNA: TGTGCCTGGAAGTTCACTAGCGGGAGTGGCGAGCAGTACTTC. Its translation is CAWKFTSGSGEQYF.

The chain joins TRBV19 to TRBJ2-4; TRBD2 is a possible D gene (6 bases). Germline lookup yields CDR1 LNHDA and CDR2 SQIVND (reference sequence). This CDR3 is 14 amino acids long. The ends were cut back, 5 bases at V and 6 bases at J, with 14 bases in the middle. The CDR3 region is CASSGGLRTNIQYF. The CDR3 bases are TGTGCCAGTAGTGGGGGACTTAGGACAAACATTCAGTACTTC.

In this sample, this clonotype turned up a few times. The chain is built from TRBV6-1 and TRBJ2-3; D not resolved. CDR1 is MNHNS and CDR2 is SASEGT in the germline V gene. The CDR3 runs to 14 residues. V was shortened by 0 bases and J by 5 bases, with 9 bases between the two germline ends. The CDR3 DNA sequence: TGTGCCAGCAGTGAAGCGCTAGAAATAGATACGCAGTATTTT. The encoded protein is CASSEALEIDTQYF.

J is TRBJ2-7 and V is TRBV11-2, with 10 bases that match TRBD1. In germline, CDR1 is SGHAT, CDR2 FQNNGV. CDR3 length: 15 amino acids. V dropped 0 bases and J dropped 4; count of bases not matched to a gene: 3. The CDR3 here is CASSLEGTGVYEQYF. The CDR3 DNA sequence: TGTGCCAGCAGCTTAGAAGGGACAGGGGTGTACGAGCAGTACTTC.

This chain joins TRBV6-1 and TRBJ2-6, with a weak D call TRBD1 (6 bases). Germline V gives CDR1 MNHNS, CDR2 SASEGT. V was pared by 11 bases and J by 0 bases, with 23 bases between. The CDR3 runs to 18 residues. CDR3 coding DNA: TGTGCCGTGCCTTCTCCGACAGGTTTCTTCTCTGGGGCCAACGTCCTGACTTTC. Translating it yields CAVPSPTGFFSGANVLTF.

There are a few counts of this clonotype. The chain carries TRBV6-5 and TRBJ2-6, with no clear D. The CDR3 is made up of 14 amino acids. Germline V gene data show CDR1 as MNHEY and CDR2 as SVGAGI. Trimming removed 4 bases at V and 4 bases at J, with 8 bases between. The CDR3, as DNA: TGTGCCAGCAGTTCTTCTCGCGGGGCCAACGTCCTGACTTTC. This codes for CASSSSRGANVLTF.

This clonotype occurred a few times. The rearrangement uses TRBV7-3 and TRBJ2-7, with TRBD2 matching 14 bases. This CDR3 is 16 amino acids long. Germline CDR1 and CDR2: SGHTA and FQGTGA. J gave up 4 bases and V 5 bases, and 7 bases lay outside the gene matches. The CDR3 DNA reads as TGTGCCAGCAGCCCCGGACTAGCGGGAGGCGGATACGAGCAGTACTTC. It translates to CASSPGLAGGGYEQYF.

This sequence joins TRBV12-3 or TRBV12-4 and TRBJ1-5, with D perhaps matching TRBD1 (5 bases). The ends were cut back, 6 bases at V and 6 bases at J, with 15 bases in the middle. This CDR3 region has 14 residues. The CDR3 bases are TGTGCCAGCAGCAATCCACCAGGGATTCAGCCCCAGCATTTT. It is translated as CASSNPPGIQPQHF.

This clonotype was detected only a few times. V usage is TRBV6-1 and J usage is TRBJ2-7, with unresolved D. V gave up 7 bases and J gave up 2 bases, with 15 bases separating them. The CDR3 has 14 amino acids. Germline values: CDR1 MNHNS, CDR2 SASEGT. CDR3 region: CASKGFGPTYEQYF. CDR3 bases: TGTGCCAGCAAAGGGTTTGGCCCTACCTACGAGCAGTACTTC.